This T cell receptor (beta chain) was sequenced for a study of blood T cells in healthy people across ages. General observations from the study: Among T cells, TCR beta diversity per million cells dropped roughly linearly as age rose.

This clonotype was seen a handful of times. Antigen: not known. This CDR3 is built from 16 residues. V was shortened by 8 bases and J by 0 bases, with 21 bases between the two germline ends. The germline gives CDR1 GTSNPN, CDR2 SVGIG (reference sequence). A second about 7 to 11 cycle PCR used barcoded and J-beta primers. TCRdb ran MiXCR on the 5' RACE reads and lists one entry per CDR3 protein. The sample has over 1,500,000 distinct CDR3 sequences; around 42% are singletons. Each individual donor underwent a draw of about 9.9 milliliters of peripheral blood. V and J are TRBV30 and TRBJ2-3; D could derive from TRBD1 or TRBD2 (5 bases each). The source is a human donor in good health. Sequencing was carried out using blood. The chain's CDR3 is CALSLGMRGSTDTQYF. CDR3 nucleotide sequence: TGTGCCCTATCACTCGGTATGAGGGGTAGCACAGATACGCAGTATTTT.